The next 31 T cell receptor beta chains were all read from a single sample in a study of cytomegalovirus exposure and HLA in healthy donors. The PCR employed 60 Vbeta primers together with 13 Jbeta primers. Measured with immunoSEQ multiplex PCR; TCRdb has only the in-frame clones, and not every one. The sample includes roughly 100,000 clones, 60% to 80% of them seen just once. The sequencing input was PBMCs. These receptors all come from a man aged 25-45 years in good health and CMV-seronegative.

The chain couples TRBV6-1 to TRBJ1-4; tentatively, D is TRBD1 (6 bases). CDR3 length: 12 residues. V was clipped by 6 bases and J by 10 bases, with 12 bases between them. CDR1 is MNHNS and CDR2 is SASEGT in the germline V gene. The DNA for the CDR3 is TGTGCCAGCAGGCCCCAGGGGCGAAAACTGTTTTTT. Amino acid sequence: CASRPQGRKLFF.

J is TRBJ2-5 and V is TRBV7-8, with TRBD1 matching over 9 bases. With 6 bases clipped from V and 3 bases from J, the junction kept 11 bases outside the gene matches. This CDR3 has 16 amino acids. Germline V gene sequence: CDR1 SGHVS, CDR2 FQNEAQ. For the CDR3, the DNA is TGTGCCAGCAGACGCGGAAGACAGGGGGGGGAAGAGACCCAGTACTTC. It encodes CASRRGRQGGEETQYF.

The chain carries TRBV5-4 and TRBJ1-1, with D maybe TRBD1 (5 bases). Between the trimmed V and J ends, which lost 4 bases and 1 base, there was a span of 11 bases. CDR3 length: 14 residues. The germline gives CDR1 SGHNT, CDR2 YYREEE (reference sequence). The CDR3 loop is CASSRGVSNTEAFF. CDR3 coding DNA: TGTGCCAGCAGCCGGGGGGTGTCGAACACTGAAGCTTTCTTT.

V gene TRBV7-6 combines with J gene TRBJ2-7; no firm D call. V lost 5 bases and J lost 3, with 11 bases in between. The CDR3 consists of 13 residues. The germline gives CDR1 SGHVS, CDR2 FNYEAQ. The CDR3 nucleotides are TGTGCCAGCAGCCCCCGACCAGGCTACGAGCAGTACTTC. Amino acid sequence: CASSPRPGYEQYF.

The rearrangement joins TRBV19 to TRBJ1-3; tentative D call: TRBD1 (6 bases). The CDR3 is 18 residues long. The germline CDR1 and CDR2 sequences are LNHDA and SQIVND (reference sequence). V was pared by 6 bases and J by 0 bases, with 21 bases between. The CDR3 DNA reads as TGTGCCAGTAGCGGGGACACTCGCCTAATTAACTCTGGAAACACCATATATTTT. It encodes CASSGDTRLINSGNTIYF. Filled out from reference TRBV19 and TRBJ1-3, the complete variable domain reads DGGITQSPKYLFRKEGQNVTLSCEQNLNHDAMYWYRQDPGQGLRLIYYSQIVNDFQKGDIAEGYSVSREKKESFPLTVTSAQKNPTAFYLCASSGDTRLINSGNTIYFGEGSWLTVV.

The table lists this clone with a count of one. V gene TRBV5-1 combines with J gene TRBJ2-1; TRBD2 agrees at 9 bases. Unmatched junction bases numbered 5, after V lost 4 bases and J lost 0 bases. This CDR3 is 16 amino acids long. Germline V gene data show CDR1 as SGHRS and CDR2 as YFSETQ. The CDR3 DNA follows: TGCGCCAGCAGCCGTAGCGGGAGCGACTCCTACAATGAGCAGTTCTTC. It yields the protein CASSRSGSDSYNEQFF.

V usage is TRBV2 and J usage is TRBJ1-1; 9 nucleotides match TRBD1. CDR3 size: 16 residues. The ends lost 4 bases at V and 4 bases at J; junction bases unmatched: 10. Germline loops: CDR1 SNHLY, CDR2 FYNNEI. The CDR3 nucleotides are TGTGCCAGCAGTGCCTCCGGGACAGGGTTGGGCACTGAAGCTTTCTTT. Translated: CASSASGTGLGTEAFF. Complete variable domain (other parts from reference TRBV2 and TRBJ1-1): EPEVTQTPSHQVTQMGQEVILRCVPISNHLYFYWYRQILGQKVEFLVSFYNNEISEKSEIFDDQFSVERPDGSNFTLKIRSTKLEDSAMYFCASSASGTGLGTEAFFGQGTRLTVV.

This rearrangement joins TRBV6-5 to TRBJ1-1, with TRBD1 identical over 8 bases. V trimming: 2 bases; J trimming: 4 bases; junction bases outside the gene matches: 9. Germline loops: CDR1 MNHEY, CDR2 SVGAGI. CDR3 size: 16 residues. CDR3 protein: CASSYHRTGTRTEAFF. The CDR3 DNA reads TGTGCCAGCAGTTACCACCGGACAGGGACGCGCACTGAAGCTTTCTTT.

The chain is built from TRBV18 and TRBJ2-7; 7 positions match TRBD1. This CDR3 has 13 residues. After removal of 6 bases from V and 7 bases from J, the junction contained 9 bases not matched to a gene. CDR1 KGHSH and CDR2 LQKENI come from the germline V gene. CDR3 bases: TGTGCCAGCTCTCCCCGACAGGGCCGGGAGCAGTACTTC. Translated, it gives CASSPRQGREQYF.

This chain uses TRBV19 with TRBJ2-3; TRBD1 is a possible D gene (6 bases). This CDR3 has 13 residues. The germline CDR1 and CDR2 sequences are LNHDA and SQIVND (reference sequence). V was pared by 2 bases and J by 8 bases, with 11 bases between. CDR3 in DNA: TGTGCCAGTAGTATATCAGGGGATTCTACGCAGTATTTT. Translated: CASSISGDSTQYF.

J is TRBJ1-2 and V is TRBV19; unclear D gene. This CDR3 is 14 amino acids long. The germline CDR1 and CDR2 sequences are LNHDA and SQIVND (reference sequence). V was pared by 7 bases and J by 8 bases, with 20 bases between. CDR3 residues: CASIAPGSPRGYTF. CDR3 bases: TGTGCCAGTATTGCTCCCGGGTCCCCGCGGGGCTACACCTTC.

The chain recombines TRBV9 with TRBJ2-7; 11 nucleotides align to TRBD2. The CDR3 totals 14 residues. V trimming: 4 bases; J trimming: 2 bases; junction bases outside the gene matches: 2. Germline CDR1 and CDR2: SGDLS and YYNGEE. CDR3 nucleotides: TGTGCCAGCAGCACTAGCGGGAGTCCCTACGAGCAGTACTTC. Protein product: CASSTSGSPYEQYF.

This clone was counted only a few times. This chain connects TRBV7-3 to TRBJ2-1; perhaps TRBD2 as D (6 bases). The CDR3 is made up of 11 amino acids. CDR1 is SGHTA and CDR2 is FQGTGA in the germline V gene. With 5 bases removed from V and 9 bases from J, the gap between germline ends came to 8 bases. This chain's CDR3 is CASSPGGEQFF. CDR3 sequence (DNA): TGTGCCAGCAGCCCCGGGGGTGAGCAGTTCTTC.

The chain uses TRBV25-1 and TRBJ2-2; D is possibly TRBD2 (6 bases). This CDR3 has 16 residues. The V gene lost 0 bases and the J gene lost 1 base, with 9 bases spanning the gap. The V gene's germline CDR1 is MGHDK and CDR2 SYGVNS. CDR3 sequence: CASSEYRGMNTGELFF. CDR3 bases: TGTGCCAGCAGTGAATACCGCGGGATGAACACCGGGGAGCTGTTTTTT.

This clone was seen a few times. The genes are TRBV13 and TRBJ2-7, with TRBD1 matching over 10 bases. Trimming took 5 bases from V and 7 from J; bases not matched to a gene: 11. Per germline, CDR1 PRHDT and CDR2 FYEKMQ (reference sequence). This CDR3 spans 15 amino acids. Here the CDR3 reads CASSPRQGAPGEQYF. The CDR3 coding sequence is TGTGCCAGCAGCCCCAGACAGGGGGCCCCGGGGGAGCAGTACTTC.

The CDR3 nucleotides read TGTGCCTCCAGGGGGAGCGGGAGCCTCTACGAGCAGTACTTC. The encoded protein is CASRGSGSLYEQYF. The chain is built from TRBV10-3 and TRBJ2-7; tentatively, D is TRBD2 (8 bases). Germline values: CDR1 ENHRY, CDR2 SYGVKD. The CDR3 runs to 14 residues. The ends were cut back, 11 bases at V and 3 bases at J, with 20 bases in the middle.

The chain uses TRBV7-2 and TRBJ1-4, with D maybe TRBD1 (5 bases). CDR1 is SGHTA, CDR2 FQGNSA, per germline. Trimming removed 1 base at V and 3 bases at J, with 9 bases between. The CDR3 contains 15 residues. CDR3 loop: CASSLGIQANEKLFF. The CDR3 region has the DNA TGTGCCAGCAGCTTAGGGATACAGGCTAATGAAAAACTGTTTTTT.

The chain employs TRBV2 and TRBJ1-5, with 8 bases fitting TRBD1. Trimming at V came to 6 bases and at J to 4 bases, leaving 11 bases not matched to a gene. The CDR3 is made up of 16 amino acids. CDR1 SNHLY and CDR2 FYNNEI come from the germline V gene. CDR3 coding DNA: TGTGCCAGCAGGGGACAGGAATTGGGACCAAATCAGCCCCAGCATTTT. Protein sequence: CASRGQELGPNQPQHF.

This clone was seen once. The chain employs TRBV18 and TRBJ2-7; TRBD2 is a possible D gene (5 bases). CDR3 length equals 15 residues. Trimming cost V 2 bases and J 3 bases, with 14 bases left between them. Germline V gives CDR1 KGHSH, CDR2 LQKENI. CDR3 residues: CASSPTAGIDYEQYF. The CDR3, as DNA: TGTGCCAGCTCACCAACGGCCGGGATAGACTACGAGCAGTACTTC.

The CDR3 sequence is CASREERPGGNEQFF. CDR3 in DNA: TGTGCCAGCCGCGAGGAGCGCCCCGGCGGGAATGAGCAGTTCTTC. V is TRBV19 and J is TRBJ2-1; the D gene is possibly TRBD2 (5 bases). The V and J ends lost 9 bases and 7 bases respectively, with 22 bases between them. The germline V gene encodes CDR1 LNHDA and CDR2 SQIVND (reference sequence). The CDR3 sequence is 15 residues long.

V gene TRBV9 combines with J gene TRBJ1-1; 8 nucleotides line up with TRBD1. The CDR3 length is 17 residues. Germline V lookup: CDR1 SGDLS, CDR2 YYNGEE. V shed 0 bases, J shed 4 bases, and the junction held 11 bases outside the gene matches. The CDR3 region is CASSVDATGGRGTEAFF. The CDR3 region has the DNA TGTGCCAGCAGCGTAGACGCAACAGGGGGTCGCGGCACTGAAGCTTTCTTT.

The J gene is TRBJ2-1, the V gene TRBV14; TRBD2 matches 8 bases. This CDR3 spans 14 amino acids. Germline assignment: CDR1 SGHDN and CDR2 FVKESK. The V segment lost 0 bases and the J segment 8 bases; nucleotides outside the gene matches: 3. The CDR3 is CASSQERGGDEQFF. CDR3 in DNA: TGTGCCAGCAGCCAAGAACGGGGGGGGGATGAGCAGTTCTTC.

This chain uses TRBV11-3 with TRBJ1-3; no clear D. CDR1 and CDR2 from the germline V gene are SGHNT and YENEEA. CDR3 length: 15 residues. Trimming pared 8 bases from V and 2 bases from J, leaving 16 bases between. DNA for the CDR3: TGTGCCAGCGGAATAGGGAGGGCAACTGGAAACACCATATATTTT. This codes for CASGIGRATGNTIYF. Drawing the rest from reference TRBV11-3 and TRBJ1-3, the complete variable domain is EAGVVQSPRYKIIEKKQPVAFWCNPISGHNTLYWYLQNLGQGPELLIRYENEEAVDDSQLPKDRFSAERLKGVDSTLKIQPAELGDSAVYLCASGIGRATGNTIYFGEGSWLTVV.

This clone was observed once. The genes are TRBV18 and TRBJ2-5; D ambiguous. Germline CDR1 and CDR2: KGHSH and LQKENI. The CDR3 totals 13 residues. Trimming took 6 bases from V and 3 from J, leaving 11 bases between them. CDR3 DNA: TGTGCCAGCTCCCCCAGGCAGGAAGAGACCCAGTACTTC. It is translated as CASSPRQEETQYF.

This clone was detected only a few times. The chain is built from TRBV7-2 and TRBJ1-3; 9 bases fit TRBD1. The CDR3 length is 14 residues. Germline V gene sequence: CDR1 SGHTA, CDR2 FQGNSA. V trimming: 6 bases; J trimming: 4 bases; junction bases outside the gene matches: 4. In DNA, the CDR3 is TGTGCCAGCAGTCCCGGGACAGGGGGAAACACCATATATTTT. Translation gives CASSPGTGGNTIYF.

The V call is TRBV14, the J call TRBJ1-4, with D possibly being TRBD1 (6 bases). The CDR3 covers 15 residues. Trimming left V 4 bases short and J 3 bases short, with 12 bases between. CDR1 and CDR2 from the germline V gene are SGHDN and FVKESK. The CDR3 nucleotides are TGTGCCAGCAGCCCGGGACATCTTGCTAATGAAAAACTGTTTTTT. It specifies CASSPGHLANEKLFF.

This clone was counted a few times. The rearrangement uses TRBV6-5 and TRBJ1-5; D uncertain. Per germline, CDR1 MNHEY and CDR2 SVGAGI. The CDR3 has 13 amino acids. V was pared by 8 bases and J by 5 bases, with 13 bases between. The DNA of the CDR3 is TGTGCCAGCCGGGAAAGGGTGGATCAGCCCCAGCATTTT. Its translation: CASRERVDQPQHF.

This chain uses TRBV5-6 with TRBJ2-3, with 8 nucleotides matching TRBD2. Trimming took 3 bases from V and 0 from J; bases not matched to a gene: 6. CDR3 length: 16 residues. Germline V gives CDR1 SGHDT, CDR2 YYEEEE. The CDR3, as DNA: TGTGCCAGCAGCTCTACTAGCGGCTCTAGCACAGATACGCAGTATTTT. This translates into CASSSTSGSSTDTQYF. The whole variable domain, filled in from reference TRBV5-6 and TRBJ2-3, reads DAGVTQSPTHLIKTRGQQVTLRCSPKSGHDTVSWYQQALGQGPQFIFQYYEEEERQRGNFPDRFSGHQFPNYSSELNVNALLLGDSALYLCASSSTSGSSTDTQYFGPGTRLTVL.

This clone occurred once. J is TRBJ1-2 and V is TRBV29-1; D not certain. Trimming removed 7 bases from V and 4 bases from J, with 16 bases in between. The germline V gene encodes CDR1 SQVTM and CDR2 ANQGSEA. The CDR3 sequence is 13 residues long. The CDR3: CSAEDRGIYGYTF. The CDR3 coding sequence is TGCAGCGCCGAAGACCGGGGAATCTATGGCTACACCTTC.

This chain links TRBV11-3 with TRBJ2-2; D may be TRBD1 (6 bases). The germline CDR1 and CDR2 sequences are SGHNT and YENEEA. V was trimmed by 5 bases and J by 4 bases, leaving 20 bases between them. The CDR3 is made up of 17 amino acids. The CDR3 sequence: CASSRGTISRSTGELFF. In DNA form, the CDR3 reads TGTGCCAGCAGCCGTGGGACAATTTCAAGGAGCACCGGGGAGCTGTTTTTT.

This chain joins TRBV30 and TRBJ2-2; 11 nucleotides align to TRBD2. The CDR3 runs to 15 residues. Looked up from germline, CDR1 is GTSNPN and CDR2 is SVGIG (reference sequence). Trimming at V came to 2 bases and at J to 4 bases, leaving 3 bases not matched to a gene. The CDR3 spells CAWSPGTSGTGELFF. DNA of the CDR3: TGTGCCTGGAGTCCCGGGACTAGCGGCACCGGGGAGCTGTTTTTT.